A single sample is the source of the 5 T cell receptor beta chains below, sequenced in a study of T cells in Graves' hyperthyroidism and ophthalmopathy. The TCR beta CDR3 regions underwent amplification using RNA transcripts as the source. In the first-round RT-PCR of the TCR CDR3, the HTBI primer set was used. TCRdb ran MiXCR on the multiplex PCR reads and lists one entry per CDR3 protein. The sample has 450,000 to 600,000 distinct CDR3 sequences; around 13% are singletons. What was sequenced was blood. These receptor sequences come from a woman aged 35 to 49 with Graves' hyperthyroidism.

At least ten counts were recorded for this clonotype. V is TRBV11-2 and J is TRBJ1-5; D is uncertain. V was clipped by 1 base and J by 0 bases, with 7 bases between them. The CDR3 loop spans 15 amino acids. Germline CDR1 is SGHAT and CDR2 is FQNNGV. Here the CDR3 reads CASSLAVDSNQPQHF. The CDR3 DNA reads as TGTGCCAGCAGCTTAGCAGTAGATAGCAATCAGCCCCAGCATTTT. Full variable domain (missing parts from reference TRBV11-2 and TRBJ1-5): EAGVAQSPRYKIIEKRQSVAFWCNPISGHATLYWYQQILGQGPKLLIQFQNNGVVDDSQLPKDRFSAERLKGVDSTLKIQPAKLEDSAVYLCASSLAVDSNQPQHFGDGTRLSIL.

This clonotype was recorded a few times. V is TRBV29-1 and J is TRBJ1-2; the match to TRBD1 covers 7 bases. V trimming: 5 bases; J trimming: 3 bases; junction bases outside the gene matches: 18. The CDR3 runs to 17 residues. Germline-derived CDR1 and CDR2 are SQVTM and ANQGSEA. The CDR3 is CSVFIVAPDREDYGYTF. The CDR3 coding sequence is TGCAGCGTTTTTATAGTCGCGCCAGACAGGGAGGACTATGGCTACACCTTC.

This clonotype was picked up many times. The chain carries TRBV28 and TRBJ2-3; D gene ambiguous. The V end lost 6 bases, the J end lost 0 bases, and 7 bases lay between the germline ends. Germline CDR1 is MDHEN and CDR2 is SYDVKM. The CDR3 has 13 amino acids. In DNA form, the CDR3 reads TGTGCCAGCAGATACCAAAGCACAGATACGCAGTATTTT. Encoded protein: CASRYQSTDTQYF.

This clonotype showed up many times. This sequence joins TRBV6-1 and TRBJ2-1, with D perhaps given as TRBD1 or TRBD2 (5 bases each). The CDR3 covers 13 residues. Germline CDR1 MNHNS, CDR2 SASEGT. The V end was cut by 5 bases, the J end by 7 bases, with 12 bases between. CDR3 bases: TGTGCCAGCAGTATCAGTTGGGGGAATGAGCAGTTCTTC. Encoded protein: CASSISWGNEQFF.

This clonotype was observed many times. V usage is TRBV25-1 and J usage is TRBJ2-3; the match to TRBD2 covers 7 bases. CDR1 is MGHDK, CDR2 SYGVNS, per germline. This CDR3 has 20 residues. V was pared by 4 bases and J by 2 bases, with 21 bases of the junction left unmatched. CDR3 loop: CASSAHFSFFGTTDTDTQYF. The CDR3 nucleotides read TGTGCCAGCAGTGCCCATTTTTCGTTTTTCGGGACTACCGACACAGATACGCAGTATTTT.